This TCR beta chain was sequenced in a study of T cell repertoires and HLA-DP antigens. The assay was immunoSEQ multiplex PCR, and TCRdb's table has in-frame clones only and misses some. The data contain about 120,000 clones, 80% to 95% of them singletons. A word on this clone: The antigen is not known.

CDR3 size: 17 residues. CDR1 and CDR2 from the germline V gene are SGHKS and YYEKEE (reference sequence). Trimming took 4 bases from V and 0 from J; bases not matched to a gene: 10. The sample comprised CD4+ T cells from PBMCs. The genes are TRBV5-5 and TRBJ1-1, with TRBD1 identical over 9 bases. This receptor was taken from a woman under 30 in good health and CMV-seronegative. Here the CDR3 DNA reads TGTGCCAGCAGCGGAGGACAGGGGAGGATGATGAACACTGAAGCTTTCTTT. It encodes CASSGGQGRMMNTEAFF.